The 14 T cell receptor beta chains listed next were all sequenced from one sample in a study of CD8+ T cells in alopecia areata (dated by TCRdb to 2016 to 2019). The library came from the immunoSEQ multiplex PCR assay. For TCR sequencing, RNA was extracted from every sample and reverse transcribed into cDNA to serve as template. The table comes from immuneACCESS by way of TCRdb, which keeps in-frame sequences with V and J called. Part of the clones is missing from these tables; in studies checked, under half for an unresolved V gene and the rest for unknown reasons. A total of 150,000 to 200,000 clones appear in this sample, about three fifths of them only once. The leading ten clones occupy 0.95% to 1.1% of the sample. The time point label here, explained by the study, means: 24 weeks on oral tofacitinib. Reading the label with the study, this specimen's treatment or condition is: oral pan-JAK inhibitor, 5-10 mg twice daily.

Source: CD4+ T cells sorted from blood, taken at week 24, from a patient treated with tofacitinib. These receptors all come from a human donor with alopecia areata.

V gene TRBV7-3 combines with J gene TRBJ2-6, with D possibly TRBD1 on 5 matching bases. The CDR3 extends over 15 amino acids. Deletions cut 2 bases from V and 0 bases from J, with 5 bases between. From germline, CDR1 is SGHTA and CDR2 FQGTGA. CDR3 protein: CASSLDSSGANVLTF. Written as DNA, the CDR3 is TGTGCCAGCAGCTTAGACAGCTCTGGGGCCAACGTCCTGACTTTC.

The chain uses TRBV27 and TRBJ2-7; TRBD1 is a possible D gene (6 bases). The length of the CDR3 is 15 residues. V shed 7 bases and J shed 5 bases, with 21 bases lying between them. The germline V gene has CDR1 MNHEY and CDR2 SMNVEV (reference sequence). CDR3 sequence: CASTKNGDKGDEQYF. The DNA of the CDR3 is TGTGCCAGCACCAAGAACGGGGACAAGGGCGACGAGCAGTACTTC.

The J gene is TRBJ2-7, the V gene TRBV2; D is possibly TRBD1 (5 bases). Germline V gives CDR1 SNHLY, CDR2 FYNNEI. With 6 bases removed from V and 12 bases from J, the gap between germline ends came to 15 bases. This CDR3 is built from 11 residues. CDR3 sequence: CASSPGMPGYF. CDR3 nucleotides: TGTGCCAGCAGCCCAGGGATGCCGGGGTACTTC. Looking up the rest from reference TRBV2 and TRBJ2-7 gives the full variable domain: EPEVTQTPSHQVTQMGQEVILRCVPISNHLYFYWYRQILGQKVEFLVSFYNNEISEKSEIFDDQFSVERPDGSNFTLKIRSTKLEDSAMYFCASSPGMPGYFGPGTRLTVT.

This clone was picked up a small number of times. This rearrangement joins TRBV7-9 to TRBJ2-3, with 7 nucleotides matching TRBD2. J was trimmed by 11 bases and V by 2 bases; bases with no gene match: 4. CDR1 is SEHNR, CDR2 FQNEAQ, per germline (reference sequence). The CDR3 spans 12 residues. The CDR3 region has the DNA TGTGCCAGCAGCTTACCCTTAGCGGGGCAGTATTTT. It yields the protein CASSLPLAGQYF.

The chain is built from TRBV5-6 and TRBJ2-7, with D tentatively TRBD2 (6 bases). The V gene lost 4 bases and the J gene lost 4 bases, with 15 bases spanning the gap. This CDR3 is built from 14 residues. Germline V CDR1 and CDR2: SGHDT, YYEEEE. Written as DNA, the CDR3 is TGTGCCAGCAGCCCGGCACGGGGGTTGTACGAGCAGTACTTC. This translates into CASSPARGLYEQYF.

This clone was detected only once. The gene calls are TRBV25-1 and TRBJ2-5, with no clear D. V dropped 3 bases and J dropped 0 bases, with 8 bases sitting between them. The CDR3 sequence is 14 residues long. Germline lookup yields CDR1 MGHDK and CDR2 SYGVNS. The CDR3 coding sequence is TGTGCCAGCAGTGATTGGCGGAACCAAGAGACCCAGTACTTC. Its translation is CASSDWRNQETQYF.

With respect to this clone: Sequence at one end of the junction differs from germline and may be a read error. This chain links TRBV29-1 with TRBJ1-2; 10 bases fit TRBD1. Germline V gives CDR1 SQVTM, CDR2 ANQGSEA. The CDR3 contains 12 residues. CDR3 in amino acids: CSVDWDRGDSAF. Written as DNA, the CDR3 is TGCAGCGTTGACTGGGACAGGGGAGATTCAGCCTTC. Based on the CDR3 plus reference TRBV29-1 and TRBJ1-2, the full variable domain is SAVISQKPSRDICQRGTSLTIQCQVDSQVTMMFWYRQQPGQSLTLIATANQGSEATYESGFVIDKFPISRPNLTFSTLTVSNMSPEDSSIYLCSVDWDRGDSAFGSGTRLTVV.

This chain joins TRBV29-1 and TRBJ1-1; D may be TRBD1 (6 bases). With 2 bases removed from V and 4 bases from J, the gap between germline ends came to 11 bases. Germline CDR1 reads SQVTM; CDR2 reads ANQGSEA. CDR3 size: 13 residues. The CDR3 DNA sequence: TGCAGCGTTGAACGGGGGCGGGTCACTGAAGCTTTCTTT. Translated, it gives CSVERGRVTEAFF. Full variable domain (rest looked up from reference TRBV29-1 and TRBJ1-1): SAVISQKPSRDICQRGTSLTIQCQVDSQVTMMFWYRQQPGQSLTLIATANQGSEATYESGFVIDKFPISRPNLTFSTLTVSNMSPEDSSIYLCSVERGRVTEAFFGQGTRLTVV.

The chain carries TRBV18 and TRBJ2-2; D is unclear. The length of the CDR3 is 13 residues. Trimming stripped 2 bases from V and 10 bases from J, with 11 bases between. Germline V gene sequence: CDR1 KGHSH, CDR2 LQKENI. Here the CDR3 reads CASSPSMDEELFF. The CDR3 nucleotides read TGTGCCAGCTCACCAAGTATGGACGAGGAGCTGTTTTTT. The full variable domain, completed using reference TRBV18 and TRBJ2-2, is NAGVMQNPRHLVRRRGQEARLRCSPMKGHSHVYWYRQLPEEGLKFMVYLQKENIIDESGMPKERFSAEFPKEGPSILRIQQVVRGDSAAYFCASSPSMDEELFFGEGSRLTVL.

The chain is built from TRBV11-2 and TRBJ1-1; maybe TRBD1 (6 bases). The germline V gene has CDR1 SGHAT and CDR2 FQNNGV. CDR3 length: 15 amino acids. V was clipped by 5 bases and J by 5 bases, with 18 bases between them. CDR3 residues: CASSLAGEVGTEAFF. The CDR3 coding sequence is TGTGCCAGCAGCCTTGCAGGGGAGGTCGGGACTGAAGCTTTCTTT.

The J gene is TRBJ2-3, the V gene TRBV6-1, with D unresolved. Germline CDR1 MNHNS, CDR2 SASEGT. The CDR3 loop spans 18 amino acids. V was shortened by 3 bases and J by 2 bases, with 21 bases between the two germline ends. The CDR3 DNA reads as TGTGCCAGCAGTGAGGGCGTCGCCGCTTTCCACTCCACAGATACGCAGTATTTT. This translates into CASSEGVAAFHSTDTQYF.

This clone was counted only a few times. The chain combines TRBV29-1 with TRBJ2-7; a weak D match, TRBD1 (5 bases). The CDR3 is made up of 14 amino acids. Germline V gene lookup returns CDR1 SQVTM and CDR2 ANQGSEA. Trimming pared 6 bases from V and 1 base from J, leaving 16 bases between. CDR3 residues: CSVSDSEYSYEQYF. The CDR3 nucleotides read TGCAGCGTGAGTGACAGTGAATATTCCTACGAGCAGTACTTC.

This chain joins TRBV29-1 and TRBJ2-3; 7 bases line up with TRBD2. V dropped 4 bases and J dropped 1; count of bases not matched to a gene: 8. The germline V gene encodes CDR1 SQVTM and CDR2 ANQGSEA. The length of the CDR3 is 15 residues. The CDR3 coding sequence is TGCAGCGTTGGTGTCGGGGGGTTCGGCACAGATACGCAGTATTTT. It is translated as CSVGVGGFGTDTQYF.

This clone was observed a single time. The V call is TRBV10-3, the J call TRBJ2-1, with 8 bases identical to TRBD2. Germline CDR1 reads ENHRY; CDR2 reads SYGVKD. This CDR3 is built from 15 residues. Germline trimming cut 10 bases from V and 10 bases from J; bases unmatched to any gene: 18. CDR3 protein: CANSPTQAGAGEQFF. The CDR3 DNA is TGTGCCAACTCCCCGACTCAAGCGGGGGCAGGAGAGCAGTTCTTC.